A single sample is the source of the 27 T cell receptor beta chains below, sequenced in a study of blood T cell repertoires in COVID-19. Sequencing was performed with immunoSEQ multiplex PCR; in TCRdb, only in-frame clones are kept and a portion is missing. The sample carries 300,000 to 450,000 clones, around 87% recorded once. Sequences were obtained from PBMCs or T cells enriched from blood (not recorded which). These receptors were collected from a man aged 25-45 years who had recovered from COVID-19.

The genes are TRBV5-1 and TRBJ2-2, with TRBD2 matching over 10 bases. The CDR3 length is 14 residues. Trimming at V came to 6 bases and at J to 6 bases, leaving 5 bases not matched to a gene. Germline-derived CDR1 and CDR2 are SGHRS and YFSETQ. CDR3 protein: CASTAGTSAGELFF. The CDR3 nucleotides read TGCGCCAGCACCGCCGGGACTAGCGCCGGGGAGCTGTTTTTT.

The chain joins TRBV6-5 to TRBJ1-2; 9 bases map to TRBD1. The V segment lost 5 bases and the J segment 3 bases; nucleotides outside the gene matches: 4. CDR1 and CDR2 (germline): MNHEY, SVGAGI. The CDR3 totals 14 residues. The CDR3 protein is CASSTRTGDYGYTF. CDR3 DNA sequence: TGTGCCAGCAGTACCCGGACAGGGGACTATGGCTACACCTTC.

J is TRBJ2-3 and V is TRBV24-1; 7 bases align to TRBD2. The CDR3 sequence is 16 residues long. The germline CDR1 and CDR2 sequences are KGHDR and SFDVKD. V gave up 5 bases and J gave up 0 bases; unmatched junction bases: 7. The CDR3 is CATSVGSGVSTDTQYF. Written as DNA, the CDR3 is TGTGCCACCAGTGTGGGGAGCGGGGTGAGCACAGATACGCAGTATTTT.

V is TRBV5-4 and J is TRBJ2-3; no clear D. Germline CDR1 is SGHNT and CDR2 is YYREEE (reference sequence). V lost 2 bases to trimming and J lost 1 base, with 8 bases between them. The CDR3 is 14 residues long. The CDR3 region is CASSFGLGTDTQYF. The CDR3 DNA follows: TGTGCCAGCAGCTTTGGCCTTGGCACAGATACGCAGTATTTT. The whole variable domain, remainder taken from reference TRBV5-4 and TRBJ2-3, is ETGVTQSPTHLIKTRGQQVTLRCSSQSGHNTVSWYQQALGQGPQFIFQYYREEENGRGNFPPRFSGLQFPNYSSELNVNALELDDSALYLCASSFGLGTDTQYFGPGTRLTVL.

This clone was counted a few times. The chain employs TRBV7-9 and TRBJ1-6; no definite D call. The CDR3 spans 14 residues. V dropped 5 bases and J dropped 9 bases, with 14 bases sitting between them. Germline V gene data show CDR1 as SEHNR and CDR2 as FQNEAQ (reference sequence). The CDR3 sequence: CASSRTPGPSPLHF. In DNA, the CDR3 is TGTGCCAGCAGCCGCACCCCAGGCCCTTCACCCCTCCACTTT.

The rearrangement uses TRBV7-9 and TRBJ1-2; D ambiguous. This CDR3 is built from 14 residues. The ends were cut back, 11 bases at V and 8 bases at J, with 24 bases in the middle. Looked up from germline, CDR1 is SEHNR and CDR2 is FQNEAQ (reference sequence). CDR3 residues: CAGTTGIDWRGYTF. For the CDR3, the DNA is TGTGCCGGAACTACCGGGATCGATTGGAGAGGCTACACCTTC.

The V gene is TRBV6-1, the J gene TRBJ2-2; weak D call: TRBD1 (5 bases). The V and J ends lost 2 bases and 7 bases respectively, with 8 bases between them. Germline V CDR1 and CDR2: MNHNS, SASEGT. This CDR3 comprises 13 residues. The CDR3 here is CASSEIRGGELFF. CDR3 sequence (DNA): TGTGCCAGCAGTGAAATAAGGGGCGGGGAGCTGTTTTTT.

The J gene is TRBJ2-1, the V gene TRBV7-9; D might be TRBD1 (6 bases). V lost 4 bases and J lost 0, with 10 bases in between. The CDR3 extends over 15 amino acids. Germline V gene data show CDR1 as SEHNR and CDR2 as FQNEAQ (reference sequence). CDR3 nucleotides: TGTGCCAGCAGCTCGGGACACGGCTCCTACAATGAGCAGTTCTTC. Protein sequence: CASSSGHGSYNEQFF.

V gene TRBV30 combines with J gene TRBJ2-1; the match to TRBD1 covers 7 bases. CDR1 and CDR2 (germline): GTSNPN, SVGIG (reference sequence). This CDR3 spans 13 amino acids. Germline trimming cut 6 bases from V and 2 bases from J; bases unmatched to any gene: 4. CDR3 DNA sequence: TGTGCCTGTTCCGGGACAGCCTACAATGAGCAGTTCTTC. It yields the protein CACSGTAYNEQFF.

The rearrangement joins TRBV9 to TRBJ2-3; D is unclear. Germline V gene sequence: CDR1 SGDLS, CDR2 YYNGEE. The CDR3 has 14 amino acids. V gave up 3 bases and J gave up 6 bases, with 14 bases separating them. The CDR3, as DNA: TGTGCCAGCAGCGCCGACACTTGGTCTGATACGCAGTATTTT. It translates to CASSADTWSDTQYF.

This clone has just one count. J is TRBJ2-3 and V is TRBV3-1 (or the pseudogene TRBV3-2); D might be TRBD1 (5 bases). CDR1 LGHDT and CDR2 YNNKEL come from the germline V gene (reference sequence). V was cut by 4 bases and J by 0 bases, with 8 bases left in between. The CDR3 runs 14 residues. The CDR3 reads CASSLDSSTDTQYF. The DNA for the CDR3 is TGTGCCAGCAGCCTAGACAGTAGCACAGATACGCAGTATTTT.

Notes on this clone: Other DNA sequences within the sample encode an identical CDR3. The J gene is TRBJ2-3, the V gene TRBV19, with TRBD1 matching 10 bases. Losses at the gene ends were 5 bases for V and 4 bases for J; bases not matched to a gene: 3. The CDR3 runs 14 residues. In germline, CDR1 is LNHDA, CDR2 SQIVND (reference sequence). The CDR3 DNA reads as TGTGCCAGTAGTCCAGGACAGGGGGCAGATACGCAGTATTTT. This encodes CASSPGQGADTQYF. The whole variable domain, remainder taken from reference TRBV19 and TRBJ2-3, is DGGITQSPKYLFRKEGQNVTLSCEQNLNHDAMYWYRQDPGQGLRLIYYSQIVNDFQKGDIAEGYSVSREKKESFPLTVTSAQKNPTAFYLCASSPGQGADTQYFGPGTRLTVL.

This chain uses TRBV6-1 with TRBJ1-6; D remains ambiguous. Trimming stripped 2 bases from V and 10 bases from J, with 9 bases between. Germline V gene sequence: CDR1 MNHNS, CDR2 SASEGT. The CDR3 has 13 amino acids. The CDR3 nucleotides are TGTGCCAGCAGTGAACCGGGTTGGTCACCCCTCCACTTT. Translating it yields CASSEPGWSPLHF.

The rearrangement links TRBV24-1 to TRBJ2-7; a possible D gene is TRBD1 (5 bases). Germline CDR1 and CDR2: KGHDR and SFDVKD. V shed 1 base and J shed 4 bases, with 10 bases lying between them. This CDR3 region has 14 residues. The CDR3 loop reads CATSDLPRVYEQYF. Here the CDR3 DNA reads TGTGCCACCAGTGATTTACCCAGGGTTTACGAGCAGTACTTC.

The chain carries TRBV6-6 and TRBJ2-7; D gene uncertain. Per the germline V gene, CDR1 is MNHNY and CDR2 is SVGAGI (reference sequence). CDR3 length: 16 residues. Trimming took off 0 bases at V and 6 bases at J, with 18 bases between the two ends. The chain's CDR3 is CASSYSRSARVAEQYF. CDR3 bases: TGTGCCAGCAGTTACTCTAGATCCGCGAGAGTAGCCGAGCAGTACTTC.

The chain uses TRBV5-6 and TRBJ1-2; D remains unclear. CDR3 length equals 12 residues. The ends were cut back, 0 bases at V and 3 bases at J, with 3 bases in the middle. CDR1 and CDR2 from the germline V gene are SGHDT and YYEEEE. The CDR3 protein is CASSLADYGYTF. CDR3 sequence (DNA): TGTGCCAGCAGCTTGGCGGACTATGGCTACACCTTC.

The rearrangement uses TRBV7-6 and TRBJ2-1; 10 bases agree with TRBD1. This CDR3 spans 16 amino acids. Germline CDR1 and CDR2: SGHVS and FNYEAQ. The V and J ends lost 5 bases and 7 bases, in that order; junction bases with no gene match: 11. CDR3 residues: CASSREPGQGQNEQFF. CDR3 nucleotide sequence: TGTGCCAGCAGCCGAGAACCGGGACAGGGGCAGAATGAGCAGTTCTTC.

This clone was detected once. V usage is TRBV19 and J usage is TRBJ2-7; perhaps TRBD1 as D (5 bases). Trimming removed 4 bases from V and 6 bases from J, with 10 bases in between. The germline gives CDR1 LNHDA, CDR2 SQIVND (reference sequence). CDR3 length: 12 amino acids. The CDR3 nucleotides are TGTGCCAGTAGTACTGGGGCCTTCGAGCAGTACTTC. This codes for CASSTGAFEQYF.

The chain links TRBV3-1 (or the pseudogene TRBV3-2) to TRBJ2-5; 7 nucleotides line up with TRBD1. Trimming cost V 0 bases and J 0 bases; bases outside gene matches: 22. Looked up from germline, CDR1 is LGHDT and CDR2 is YNNKEL (reference sequence). This CDR3 comprises 22 residues. The CDR3 DNA sequence: TGTGCCAGCAGCCAAGATTGGGGCCAATTATATAAGACAGGGTCGTACCAAGAGACCCAGTACTTC. It encodes CASSQDWGQLYKTGSYQETQYF.

This clone showed up just once. The rearrangement uses TRBV5-8 and TRBJ1-5; tentative D call: TRBD1 (5 bases). In germline, CDR1 is SGHTS, CDR2 YDEGEE. V dropped 4 bases and J dropped 0 bases, with 11 bases sitting between them. The CDR3 consists of 15 residues. CDR3 nucleotide sequence: TGTGCCAGCAGCCCGCAGGGTGGTAGCAATCAGCCCCAGCATTTT. Its translation: CASSPQGGSNQPQHF.

The rearrangement links TRBV27 to TRBJ2-3, with D possibly TRBD2 on 5 matching bases. The germline V and J ends were trimmed by 6 bases and 2 bases, with 6 bases remaining between them. CDR3 length: 12 residues. Germline CDR1 reads MNHEY; CDR2 reads SMNVEV (reference sequence). The CDR3 DNA reads TGTGCCAGCAGCGGGGTCACAGATACGCAGTATTTT. Protein product: CASSGVTDTQYF.

The V and J genes are TRBV7-9 and TRBJ2-1; D is perhaps TRBD2 (5 bases). V was pared by 3 bases and J by 0 bases, with 15 bases between. The CDR3 totals 17 residues. CDR1 is SEHNR and CDR2 is FQNEAQ in the germline V gene (reference sequence). In DNA, the CDR3 is TGTGCCAGCAGCTTCCCACTTTCGGGGAGCTCCTACAATGAGCAGTTCTTC. Its translation is CASSFPLSGSSYNEQFF.

The J gene is TRBJ1-6, the V gene TRBV5-1; D gene ambiguous. The CDR3 runs 16 residues. Germline loops: CDR1 SGHRS, CDR2 YFSETQ. V was shortened by 5 bases and J by 0 bases, with 12 bases between the two germline ends. CDR3 coding DNA: TGCGCCAGCAGATTGACGGAGAGCTCCTATAATTCACCCCTCCACTTT. Protein sequence: CASRLTESSYNSPLHF.

The V gene is TRBV7-2, the J gene TRBJ1-1, with 9 bases aligning to TRBD1. The ends lost 3 bases at V and 10 bases at J; junction bases unmatched: 9. Germline assignment: CDR1 SGHTA and CDR2 FQGNSA. The CDR3 sequence is 14 residues long. This CDR3 reads CASSFAGTGKVAFF. In nucleotides, the CDR3 is TGTGCCAGCAGCTTCGCCGGGACAGGGAAGGTAGCTTTCTTT.

The chain's CDR3 is CASSGTVGNQPQHF. In nucleotides, the CDR3 is TGTGCCAGCAGCGGGACAGTTGGCAATCAGCCCCAGCATTTT. This chain uses TRBV2 with TRBJ1-5; 7 nucleotides line up with TRBD1. Losses at the gene ends were 6 bases for V and 2 bases for J; bases not matched to a gene: 4. From germline, CDR1 is SNHLY and CDR2 FYNNEI. The CDR3 is 14 amino acids.

This clone was observed a few times. The chain uses TRBV27 and TRBJ1-2; 9 bases fit TRBD1. Unmatched junction bases numbered 3, after V lost 0 bases and J lost 4 bases. Germline lookup yields CDR1 MNHEY and CDR2 SMNVEV (reference sequence). CDR3 length equals 15 residues. The CDR3, as DNA: TGTGCCAGCAGTTTATCGACAGGGGGGAGCTATGGCTACACCTTC. This codes for CASSLSTGGSYGYTF.

This clone was found a few times. The J gene is TRBJ2-2, the V gene TRBV25-1; the D is unclear. Trimming left V 9 bases short and J 3 bases short, with 8 bases between. The CDR3 is 12 amino acids. Germline V gene lookup returns CDR1 MGHDK and CDR2 SYGVNS. The CDR3, as DNA: TGTGCCAGTATGTGGCACACCGGGGAGCTGTTTTTT. Translated, it gives CASMWHTGELFF.